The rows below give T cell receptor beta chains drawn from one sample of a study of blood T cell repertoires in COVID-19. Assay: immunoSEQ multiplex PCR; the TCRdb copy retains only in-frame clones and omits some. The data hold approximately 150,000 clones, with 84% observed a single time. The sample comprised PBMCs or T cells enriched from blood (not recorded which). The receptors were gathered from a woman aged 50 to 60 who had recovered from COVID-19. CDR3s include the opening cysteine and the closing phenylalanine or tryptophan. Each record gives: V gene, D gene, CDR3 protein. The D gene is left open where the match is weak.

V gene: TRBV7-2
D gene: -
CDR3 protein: CASSLVSISGNTIYF

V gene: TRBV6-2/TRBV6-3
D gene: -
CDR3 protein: CASSYSYGEGRNTEAFF

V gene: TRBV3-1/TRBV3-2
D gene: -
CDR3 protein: CASSRAGPTTDTQYF

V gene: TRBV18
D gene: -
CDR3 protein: CASSPGAGTNEKLFF

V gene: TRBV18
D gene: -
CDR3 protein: CASSLLDRSAIQYF

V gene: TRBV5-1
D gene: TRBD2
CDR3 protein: CASSFGGEIETQYF

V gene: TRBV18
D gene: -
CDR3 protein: CASSAGQSTDTQYF

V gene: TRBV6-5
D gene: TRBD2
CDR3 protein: CASRSGGGTDTQYF

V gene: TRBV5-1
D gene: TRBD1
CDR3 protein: CASSSTGVNTEAFF

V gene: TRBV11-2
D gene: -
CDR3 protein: CASNLGANEQFF

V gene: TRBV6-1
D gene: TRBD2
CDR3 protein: CASSEGPGLALYEQYF

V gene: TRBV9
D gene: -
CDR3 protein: CASSVGSGMNIQYF

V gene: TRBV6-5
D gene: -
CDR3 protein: CASSFSPAGVEAFF

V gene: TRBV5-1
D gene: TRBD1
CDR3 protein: CASSRTGFQETQYF

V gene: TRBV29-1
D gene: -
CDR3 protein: CSVDTGNTGELFF

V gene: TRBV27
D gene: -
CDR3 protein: CASSLWGEQFF

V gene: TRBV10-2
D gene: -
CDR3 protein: CASGAGANQPQHF

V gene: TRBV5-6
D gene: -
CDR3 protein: CASSLGSGEGPQHF

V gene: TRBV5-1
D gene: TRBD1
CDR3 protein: CASSFKFGQGYNSPLHF

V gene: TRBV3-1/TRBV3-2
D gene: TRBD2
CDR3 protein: CASSPSTFPLAGELVNEQYF

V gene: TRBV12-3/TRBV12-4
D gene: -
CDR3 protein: CASHRVGAFF

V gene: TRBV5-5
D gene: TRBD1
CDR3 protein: CASSLTGAPNTEAFF

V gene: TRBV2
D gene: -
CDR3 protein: CASQQSSYNEQFF

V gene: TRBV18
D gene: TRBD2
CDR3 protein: CASSPLAGGTGELFF

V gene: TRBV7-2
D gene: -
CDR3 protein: CASRETGTTGNTIYF

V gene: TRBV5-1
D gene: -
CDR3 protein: CASSPQGTGANVLTF

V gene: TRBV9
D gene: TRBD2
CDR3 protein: CASNLAGGQETQYF

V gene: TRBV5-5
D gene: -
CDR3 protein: CASSSVSGSSNQPQHF

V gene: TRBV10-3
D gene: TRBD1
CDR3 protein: CAISEELGGAGGYTF

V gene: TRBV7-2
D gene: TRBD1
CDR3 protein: CASSFLGTGMLGRDSPLHF

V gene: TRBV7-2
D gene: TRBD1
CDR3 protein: CASSLENRGYGYTF

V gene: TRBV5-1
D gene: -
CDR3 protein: CASSLSGNQPQHF

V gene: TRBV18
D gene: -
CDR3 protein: CASSPPQQGTHYGYTF

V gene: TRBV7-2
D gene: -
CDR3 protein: CASSLEPPSGANVLTF

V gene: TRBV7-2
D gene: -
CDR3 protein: CASSWGATGLKETQYF

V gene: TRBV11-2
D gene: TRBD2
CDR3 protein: CASSLDPAGATNTGELFF

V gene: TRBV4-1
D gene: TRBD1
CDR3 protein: CASSPTHRFRDRVTDTQYF

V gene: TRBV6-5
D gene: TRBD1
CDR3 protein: CASSPRTGNGYGYTF

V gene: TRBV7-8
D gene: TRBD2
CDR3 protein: CASSSGTSGEETQYF

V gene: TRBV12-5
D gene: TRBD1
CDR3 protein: CASGSNTGTVKSFF

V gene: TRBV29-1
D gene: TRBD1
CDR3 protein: CSVAMGQGTEAFF

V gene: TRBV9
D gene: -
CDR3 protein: CASSPEGGHQPQHF

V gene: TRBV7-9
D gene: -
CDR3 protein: CASSFRSTNEKLFF

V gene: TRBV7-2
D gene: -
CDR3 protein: CASSLARVSGYTF

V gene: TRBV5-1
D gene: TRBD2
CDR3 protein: CASTPGLAGQETQYF

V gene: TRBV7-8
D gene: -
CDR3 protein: CASSLAVGEAFF

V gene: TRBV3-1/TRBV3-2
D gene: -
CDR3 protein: CASSQDPATTITNEQFF

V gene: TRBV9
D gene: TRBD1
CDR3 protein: CASTRDRGRPTF

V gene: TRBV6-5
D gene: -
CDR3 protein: CASRTDTSGNTIYF

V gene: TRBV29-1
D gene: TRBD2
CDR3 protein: CSVEGGTSPPTQYF